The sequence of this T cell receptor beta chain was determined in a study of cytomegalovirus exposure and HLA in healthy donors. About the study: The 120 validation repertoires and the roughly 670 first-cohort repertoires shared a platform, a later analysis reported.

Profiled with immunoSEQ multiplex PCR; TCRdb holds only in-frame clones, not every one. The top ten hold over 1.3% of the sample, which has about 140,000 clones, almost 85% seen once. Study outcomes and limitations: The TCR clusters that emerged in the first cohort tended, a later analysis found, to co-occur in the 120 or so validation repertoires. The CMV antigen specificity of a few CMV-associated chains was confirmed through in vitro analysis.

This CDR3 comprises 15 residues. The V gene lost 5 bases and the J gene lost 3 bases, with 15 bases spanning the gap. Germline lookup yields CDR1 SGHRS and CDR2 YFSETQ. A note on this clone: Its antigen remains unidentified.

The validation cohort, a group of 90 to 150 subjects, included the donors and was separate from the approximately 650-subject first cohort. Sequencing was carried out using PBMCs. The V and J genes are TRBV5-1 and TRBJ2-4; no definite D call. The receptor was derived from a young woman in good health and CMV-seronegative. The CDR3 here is CASSIHPEVKNIQYF. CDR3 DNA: TGCGCCAGCAGTATTCACCCCGAGGTCAAAAACATTCAGTACTTC. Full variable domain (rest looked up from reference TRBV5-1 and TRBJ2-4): KAGVTQTPRYLIKTRGQQVTLSCSPISGHRSVSWYQQTPGQGLQFLFEYFSETQRNKGNFPGRFSGRQFSNSRSEMNVSTLELGDSALYLCASSIHPEVKNIQYFGAGTRLSVL.